This TCR beta chain was sequenced in a study of blood T cell repertoires in COVID-19. Study-level information: Samples representing acute and convalescent COVID-19 were sourced from the United States, Italy and Spain. T cells, B-cell-depleted T cells, or PBMCs supplied cDNA or gDNA.

In the source study's methods: Estimation of nucleated cell counts was performed using reference gene primer amplification. Sequenced by immunoSEQ multiplex PCR; TCRdb stores in-frame clones only, minus some. V, J and clone size derive from that table, while D and trimming were established from the DNA sequence. The sample yields approximately 220,000 clones, roughly nine tenths seen once. Germline-derived CDR1 and CDR2 are LGHNA and YSLEER. The CDR3 contains 16 residues. Germline trimming cut 0 bases from V and 8 bases from J; bases unmatched to any gene: 9. This clonotype was sampled from a woman aged 50 to 60 with acute or convalescent COVID-19. Input material: peripheral blood. The chain employs TRBV4-3 and TRBJ2-1, with 8 nucleotides matching TRBD2. The CDR3 DNA follows: TGCGCCAGCAGCCAAGATTATAGCGGGGTGAGTGATGAGCAGTTCTTC. Its translation is CASSQDYSGVSDEQFF.